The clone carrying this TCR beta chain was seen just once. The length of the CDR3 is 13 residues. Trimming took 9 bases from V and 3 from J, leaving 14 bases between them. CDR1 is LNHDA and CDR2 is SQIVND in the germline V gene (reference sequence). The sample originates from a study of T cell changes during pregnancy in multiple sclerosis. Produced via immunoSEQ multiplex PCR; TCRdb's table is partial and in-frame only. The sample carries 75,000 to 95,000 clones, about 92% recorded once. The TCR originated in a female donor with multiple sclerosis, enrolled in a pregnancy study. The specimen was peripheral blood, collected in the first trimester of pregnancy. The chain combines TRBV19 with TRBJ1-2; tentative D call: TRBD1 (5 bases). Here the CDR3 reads CASLKTDHYGYTF. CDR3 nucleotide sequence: TGTGCCAGCCTGAAGACAGATCACTATGGCTACACCTTC.